Presented here are 15 T cell receptor beta chains from one specimen sequenced in a study of shared T cell receptors in the human thymus. This table comes from immunoSEQ multiplex PCR, and its TCRdb copy is limited to in-frame clones, with some not included. The profile covers 650,000 to 950,000 clones, with around 85% appearing a single time and under 0.012% taken by the ten largest. These same records also appear under a second study, on human thymus T cells.

The sample consisted of thymocytes. All receptors derive from a girl under three years old with a congenital heart defect.

This chain connects TRBV7-9 to TRBJ1-1, with TRBD1 as a possible D gene (6 bases). This CDR3 contains 16 residues. V lost 5 bases and J lost 8, with 24 bases in between. Looked up from germline, CDR1 is SEHNR and CDR2 is FQNEAQ (reference sequence). The CDR3 DNA sequence: TGTGCCAGCAGCCACCTCTGCGGGGGGCATTCGGTGGAAGCTTTCTTT. This sequence encodes CASSHLCGGHSVEAFF.

This chain connects TRBV9 to TRBJ1-3; 10 nucleotides align to TRBD1. The J segment lost 0 bases and the V segment lost 0 bases, leaving 3 bases of the junction unmatched. Per the germline V gene, CDR1 is SGDLS and CDR2 is YYNGEE. The CDR3 sequence is 17 residues long. Here the CDR3 reads CASSVGTGGNSGNTIYF. The CDR3 nucleotides read TGTGCCAGCAGCGTAGGGACAGGGGGTAACTCTGGAAACACCATATATTTT. Based on the CDR3 plus reference TRBV9 and TRBJ1-3, the full variable domain is DSGVTQTPKHLITATGQRVTLRCSPRSGDLSVYWYQQSLDQGLQFLIQYYNGEERAKGNILERFSAQQFPDLHSELNLSSLELGDSALYFCASSVGTGGNSGNTIYFGEGSWLTVV.

The V call is TRBV5-4, the J call TRBJ2-3; 9 bases agree with TRBD2. CDR3 length: 16 amino acids. Germline V CDR1 and CDR2: SGHNT, YYREEE (reference sequence). V lost 0 bases, J lost 2 bases, and 4 bases stayed unmatched. CDR3 sequence reads: CASSLARLAATDTQYF. The DNA of the CDR3 is TGTGCCAGCAGCTTGGCCCGACTAGCGGCCACAGATACGCAGTATTTT.

The chain recombines TRBV5-1 with TRBJ1-4; TRBD1 matches at 8 bases. CDR3 length: 14 residues. Germline V gene lookup returns CDR1 SGHRS and CDR2 YFSETQ. V was clipped by 0 bases and J by 7 bases; unmatched bases: 2. Here the CDR3 reads CASSLDRGTEKLFF. CDR3 in DNA: TGCGCCAGCAGCTTGGACAGGGGGACTGAAAAACTGTTTTTT.

The J gene is TRBJ2-7, the V gene TRBV7-2; D uncertain. This CDR3 has 15 residues. Looked up from germline, CDR1 is SGHTA and CDR2 is FQGNSA. V was clipped by 1 base and J by 2 bases, with 12 bases between them. The CDR3 DNA is TGTGCCAGCAGCTTAGTTAACAGCTTGACCTACGAGCAGTACTTC. It translates to CASSLVNSLTYEQYF.

The genes are TRBV6-5 and TRBJ2-3; maybe TRBD2 (7 bases). The germline CDR1 and CDR2 sequences are MNHEY and SVGAGI. V lost 10 bases and J 2 bases, leaving 16 bases between the germline ends. The CDR3 spans 14 residues. The CDR3 DNA reads as TGTGCCACCCAAAGGGGGGGCCACACAGATACGCAGTATTTT. This translates into CATQRGGHTDTQYF.

This sequence joins TRBV5-4 and TRBJ1-2; maybe TRBD1 (5 bases). This CDR3 region has 13 residues. Germline values: CDR1 SGHNT, CDR2 YYREEE (reference sequence). The V end was cut by 1 base, the J end by 6 bases, with 10 bases between. The CDR3 DNA reads TGTGCCAGCAGCTTGAGACAGACAGATGGCTACACCTTC. Its protein is CASSLRQTDGYTF.

The chain couples TRBV5-4 to TRBJ2-7; 14 bases are shared with TRBD2. The CDR3 is made up of 18 amino acids. Germline CDR1 SGHNT, CDR2 YYREEE (reference sequence). V lost 2 bases to trimming and J lost 4 bases; unmatched junction nucleotides: 11. Here the CDR3 reads CASSFPGTSGGAEYEQYF. DNA of the CDR3: TGTGCCAGCAGCTTCCCCGGGACTAGCGGGGGTGCCGAGTACGAGCAGTACTTC. The complete variable domain, with remaining parts taken from reference TRBV5-4 and TRBJ2-7, reads ETGVTQSPTHLIKTRGQQVTLRCSSQSGHNTVSWYQQALGQGPQFIFQYYREEENGRGNFPPRFSGLQFPNYSSELNVNALELDDSALYLCASSFPGTSGGAEYEQYFGPGTRLTVT.

The chain carries TRBV6-5 and TRBJ2-1; a possible D gene is TRBD2 (6 bases). The CDR3 extends over 14 amino acids. Looked up from germline, CDR1 is MNHEY and CDR2 is SVGAGI. Trimming shortened V by 4 bases and J by 3 bases, and 10 bases separated the two germline ends. CDR3 DNA sequence: TGTGCCAGCAGTTCGCTAGCGCGCTACAATGAGCAGTTCTTC. It is translated as CASSSLARYNEQFF.

V and J are TRBV5-4 and TRBJ2-1; TRBD1 is a possible D gene (6 bases). Trimming removed 4 bases at V and 9 bases at J, with 14 bases between. The CDR3 runs to 13 residues. Germline loops: CDR1 SGHNT, CDR2 YYREEE (reference sequence). The chain's CDR3 is CASSPPHRVEQFF. The CDR3 DNA reads as TGTGCCAGCAGCCCGCCCCACAGGGTTGAGCAGTTCTTC.

The V gene is TRBV6-5, the J gene TRBJ2-5, with 8 bases that match TRBD2. Germline CDR1 and CDR2: MNHEY and SVGAGI. V dropped 2 bases and J dropped 4; count of bases not matched to a gene: 6. This CDR3 spans 15 amino acids. CDR3 sequence reads: CASSYTTGGSETQYF. The CDR3 DNA reads TGTGCCAGCAGTTACACCACGGGGGGGTCAGAGACCCAGTACTTC.

V gene TRBV7-2 combines with J gene TRBJ2-3; the match to TRBD1 covers 10 bases. This CDR3 is 15 amino acids long. Germline CDR1 is SGHTA and CDR2 is FQGNSA. The junction had 7 bases not matched to a gene; V was cut back by 6 bases and J by 4 bases. CDR3: CASRFGTGDPDTQYF. DNA for the CDR3: TGTGCCAGCAGGTTCGGGACAGGGGACCCAGATACGCAGTATTTT. Using reference TRBV7-2 and TRBJ2-3 for the parts outside the CDR3, the full variable domain is GAGVSQSPSNKVTEKGKDVELRCDPISGHTALYWYRQSLGQGLEFLIYFQGNSAPDKSGLPSDRFSAERTGGSVSTLTIQRTQQEDSAVYLCASRFGTGDPDTQYFGPGTRLTVL.

The CDR3: CASSTGHNTGELFF. The CDR3 DNA follows: TGTGCCAGCAGCACGGGACACAACACCGGGGAGCTGTTTTTT. V usage is TRBV7-2 and J usage is TRBJ2-2, with D maybe TRBD1 (6 bases). The CDR3 contains 14 residues. Germline V gene data show CDR1 as SGHTA and CDR2 as FQGNSA. Deletions cut 5 bases from V and 2 bases from J, with 9 bases between.

This clone was observed a few times. Within the sample, other DNA sequences also encode this same CDR3. The chain employs TRBV12-5 and TRBJ1-2; D is perhaps TRBD1 (5 bases). Germline CDR1 is LGHNT and CDR2 is FRNRAP. The CDR3 contains 14 residues. Trimming pared 3 bases from V and 5 bases from J, leaving 13 bases between. The CDR3 spells CASGFRGGTYGYTF. CDR3 sequence (DNA): TGTGCTAGTGGTTTTCGGGGAGGGACTTATGGCTACACCTTC.

The V and J genes are TRBV18 and TRBJ2-7; the D is unclear. In germline, CDR1 is KGHSH, CDR2 LQKENI. The CDR3 has 17 residues. V was pared by 6 bases and J by 2 bases, with 23 bases between. The DNA for the CDR3 is TGTGCCAGCTCCCCGGGTCTCACGCATTATAGTACCTACGAGCAGTACTTC. It translates to CASSPGLTHYSTYEQYF.